This T cell receptor beta chain emerged from a study of OX40 agonist ivuxolimab in advanced cancers. Peripheral blood came from all dose cohorts at three timepoints. The assay was immunoSEQ multiplex PCR, and TCRdb's table has in-frame clones only and misses some. The repertoire holds roughly 79,000 clones, with less than 95% as singletons. The clonotype was recovered from an adult with an advanced solid tumor such as melanoma, head and neck, liver or kidney cancer. The specimen was CD4+ or CD8+ T cells sorted from blood, collected in a trial of the OX40 agonist ivuxolimab.

This CDR3 reads CASSPGTVATNEKLFF. CDR3 DNA: TGTGCCAGCTCACCCGGGACAGTAGCAACTAATGAAAAACTGTTTTTT. The chain couples TRBV18 to TRBJ1-4; 7 nucleotides agree with TRBD1. The CDR3 is made up of 16 amino acids. Germline-derived CDR1 and CDR2 are KGHSH and LQKENI. The V segment lost 3 bases and the J segment 0 bases; nucleotides outside the gene matches: 4.